Shown below are 8 T cell receptor beta chains from a single sample sequenced in a study of blood T cell repertoires in COVID-19. Generated by immunoSEQ multiplex PCR, the TCRdb table keeps only in-frame clones and is missing some. In the table there are some 100,000 clones, under 90% of which are singletons. The material sequenced was peripheral blood. Source of these receptors: a woman in her seventies with acute or convalescent COVID-19.

The chain employs TRBV5-1 and TRBJ1-5; 8 positions agree with TRBD1. The CDR3 contains 14 residues. From germline, CDR1 is SGHRS and CDR2 YFSETQ. J lost 7 bases, V lost 1 base, and 4 bases had no gene match. CDR3 nucleotide sequence: TGCGCCAGCAGCTTGCAGGGGGCAGACCAGCCCCAGCATTTT. It translates to CASSLQGADQPQHF.

This rearrangement joins TRBV7-8 to TRBJ1-4; possible D gene TRBD1, 5 bases. V shed 5 bases and J shed 4 bases, with 14 bases lying between them. CDR1 is SGHVS, CDR2 FQNEAQ, per germline. The CDR3 loop spans 15 amino acids. This CDR3 reads CASSRDSSLNEKLFF. CDR3 nucleotides: TGTGCCAGCAGCCGAGACAGTTCCCTTAATGAAAAACTGTTTTTT.

Written as DNA, the CDR3 is TGTGCCAGCACCCCCCCTACACGGGGGACCTCCTATAATTCACCCCTCCACTTT. Translation gives CASTPPTRGTSYNSPLHF. The genes are TRBV28 and TRBJ1-6, with D possibly being TRBD1 (5 bases). Looked up from germline, CDR1 is MDHEN and CDR2 is SYDVKM. This CDR3 contains 18 residues. V lost 7 bases and J 0 bases, leaving 19 bases between the germline ends.

In its sample, this clone was seen once. This chain joins TRBV27 and TRBJ1-6, with 8 bases that match TRBD1. Germline V lookup: CDR1 MNHEY, CDR2 SMNVEV (reference sequence). This CDR3 is built from 15 residues. The V and J ends lost 5 bases and 4 bases, in that order; junction bases with no gene match: 4. The CDR3 coding sequence is TGTGCCAGCAGTCCCTGGACAGGGTATAATTCACCCCTCCACTTT. Its translation: CASSPWTGYNSPLHF.

This clone was picked up a small number of times. The rearrangement uses TRBV7-2 and TRBJ1-6, with D tentatively TRBD1 (5 bases). Germline V gene lookup returns CDR1 SGHTA and CDR2 FQGNSA. This CDR3 is 16 amino acids long. Trimming cost V 5 bases and J 5 bases, with 16 bases left between them. CDR3 amino acids: CASSLRAGYNNSPLHF. CDR3 sequence (DNA): TGTGCCAGCAGCCTCCGGGCAGGGTACAATAATTCACCCCTCCACTTT.

The chain is built from TRBV7-9 and TRBJ1-2, with TRBD1 identical over 8 bases. J was trimmed by 5 bases and V by 6 bases; bases with no gene match: 8. CDR1 is SEHNR and CDR2 is FQNEAQ in the germline V gene (reference sequence). The length of the CDR3 is 14 residues. This CDR3 is CASRQGEWWYGYTF. CDR3 bases: TGTGCCAGCAGACAGGGGGAATGGTGGTATGGCTACACCTTC.

The chain has TRBV27 and TRBJ1-2, with D possibly matching TRBD1 (6 bases). This CDR3 contains 14 residues. Trimming removed 6 bases from V and 3 bases from J, with 14 bases in between. From germline, CDR1 is MNHEY and CDR2 SMNVEV (reference sequence). The CDR3: CASRLQGGDYGYTF. In nucleotides, the CDR3 is TGTGCCAGCAGGCTACAGGGAGGGGACTATGGCTACACCTTC.

The gene calls are TRBV5-5 and TRBJ1-1; TRBD1 agrees at 9 bases. Germline loops: CDR1 SGHKS, CDR2 YYEKEE (reference sequence). The trim removed 0 bases at V and 4 bases at J, leaving 4 bases unmatched. This CDR3 comprises 15 residues. For the CDR3, the DNA is TGTGCCAGCAGCTTGGGAACAGGGGGCGGCACTGAAGCTTTCTTT. As protein: CASSLGTGGGTEAFF.